This T cell receptor beta chain was retrieved from a study of T cells in Graves' hyperthyroidism and ophthalmopathy. Amplification of TCR beta CDR3 regions used RNA as the template. The primer set for the first-round RT-PCR of the TCR CDR3 was HTBI. TCRdb processed the multiplex PCR reads anew with MiXCR; each CDR3 protein has one entry. Among 340,000 or so distinct CDR3 sequences listed, around 17% were seen once. This clonotype was observed a few times. V lost 4 bases, J lost 3 bases, and 8 bases stayed unmatched. This CDR3 comprises 17 residues. CDR1 and CDR2 from the germline V gene are MGHDK and SYGVNS.

This sequence joins TRBV25-1 and TRBJ2-3; 12 nucleotides agree with TRBD2. Material for sequencing was blood. The sequence came from a man under 40 with Graves' hyperthyroidism. In DNA, the CDR3 is TGTGCCAGCAGTGCTACCCTGGGGACTAGCGGGACAGATACGCAGTATTTT. Its translation: CASSATLGTSGTDTQYF.